Listed below are T cell receptor beta chains from one sample, sequenced in a study of blood T cell repertoires in COVID-19. This table comes from immunoSEQ multiplex PCR, and its TCRdb copy is limited to in-frame clones, with some not included. The repertoire has 60,000 to 85,000 clones, 75% to 80% of them found once; the top ten carry 5.5% to 7%. The specimen sequenced was peripheral blood. The receptors come from a woman aged 55-70 years with acute or convalescent COVID-19. Both conserved end residues are part of each CDR3. The order of the fields is V gene, J gene, D gene, clone size, CDR3 DNA, CDR3 protein. A D gene is named only where the DNA matches it firmly. Rows may omit the clone size; those that give it use once, few, many or a size class.

v_gene: TRBV9
j_gene: TRBJ1-1
d_gene: NA
abundance: NA
CDR3nt: TGTGCCAGCAGCCACGGGGACACTGAAGCTTTCTTT
CDR3aa: CASSHGDTEAFF

v_gene: TRBV3-1/TRBV3-2
j_gene: TRBJ2-2
d_gene: NA
abundance: NA
CDR3nt: TGTGCCAGCAGCCACCTAGTTGAAGGGGAGCTGTTTTTT
CDR3aa: CASSHLVEGELFF

v_gene: TRBV4-2
j_gene: TRBJ2-3
d_gene: NA
abundance: NA
CDR3nt: TGTGCCAGCAGCCAAGAAGCGGGTGGGGTCACAGATACGCAGTATTTT
CDR3aa: CASSQEAGGVTDTQYF

v_gene: TRBV5-8
j_gene: TRBJ1-2
d_gene: TRBD1
abundance: NA
CDR3nt: TGTGCCAGCAGCCCAGACAGGGGGCTTCTGGGCTACACCTTC
CDR3aa: CASSPDRGLLGYTF

v_gene: TRBV18
j_gene: TRBJ1-6
d_gene: NA
abundance: NA
CDR3nt: TGTGCCAGCTCACCACTAGCGATCGGTGAAAATTCACCCCTCCACTTT
CDR3aa: CASSPLAIGENSPLHF

v_gene: TRBV3-1/TRBV3-2
j_gene: TRBJ1-6
d_gene: TRBD1
abundance: NA
CDR3nt: TGTGCCAGCAGCCAAGACAGGGGGCAGCGCTATAATTCACCCCTCCACTTT
CDR3aa: CASSQDRGQRYNSPLHF

v_gene: TRBV28
j_gene: TRBJ1-1
d_gene: NA
abundance: NA
CDR3nt: TGTGCCAGCAGTTCACAAGACAAAGCTTTCTTT
CDR3aa: CASSSQDKAFF

v_gene: TRBV7-9
j_gene: TRBJ2-5
d_gene: TRBD1
abundance: NA
CDR3nt: TGTGCCAGCAGCCGGACAGGAGAGACCCAGTACTTC
CDR3aa: CASSRTGETQYF

v_gene: TRBV28
j_gene: TRBJ1-2
d_gene: NA
abundance: NA
CDR3nt: TGTGCCAGCAGTTTACATACACAAAACTATGGCTACACCTTC
CDR3aa: CASSLHTQNYGYTF

v_gene: TRBV2
j_gene: TRBJ2-3
d_gene: NA
abundance: NA
CDR3nt: TGTGCCAGCAGTGAAACGGTAACAGATACGCAGTATTTT
CDR3aa: CASSETVTDTQYF

v_gene: TRBV2
j_gene: TRBJ1-4
d_gene: NA
abundance: once
CDR3nt: TGTGCCAGCAGAGACACCTCTAATGAAAAACTGTTTTTT
CDR3aa: CASRDTSNEKLFF

v_gene: TRBV30
j_gene: TRBJ2-2
d_gene: TRBD1
abundance: few
CDR3nt: TGTGCCTGGCAAGGGACAGGGAACGGGGAGCTGTTTTTT
CDR3aa: CAWQGTGNGELFF

v_gene: TRBV6-5
j_gene: TRBJ1-1
d_gene: NA
abundance: NA
CDR3nt: TGTGCCAGCAGTTACACCGGCACTGAAGCTTTCTTT
CDR3aa: CASSYTGTEAFF

v_gene: TRBV9
j_gene: TRBJ1-2
d_gene: TRBD1
abundance: NA
CDR3nt: TGTGCCAGCAGTGTTGACAGGGGGTATGGCTACACCTTC
CDR3aa: CASSVDRGYGYTF

v_gene: TRBV6-5
j_gene: TRBJ1-4
d_gene: NA
abundance: NA
CDR3nt: TGTGCCAGCAGTCGACAACAGGCAACTAATGAAAAACTGTTTTTT
CDR3aa: CASSRQQATNEKLFF

v_gene: TRBV29-1
j_gene: TRBJ1-1
d_gene: TRBD1
abundance: NA
CDR3nt: TGCAGCGTCTCAGGGGGCGCTCTGGACACTGAAGCTTTCTTT
CDR3aa: CSVSGGALDTEAFF

v_gene: TRBV7-9
j_gene: TRBJ1-6
d_gene: NA
abundance: NA
CDR3nt: TGTGCCAGCAGGCAACAGGACGGGCCAAAACCCTCACCCCTCCACTTT
CDR3aa: CASRQQDGPKPSPLHF

v_gene: TRBV28
j_gene: TRBJ2-1
d_gene: NA
abundance: few
CDR3nt: TGTGCCAGCAGTTTCTCTATTTACAATGAGCAGTTCTTC
CDR3aa: CASSFSIYNEQFF

v_gene: TRBV4-1
j_gene: TRBJ2-3
d_gene: TRBD2
abundance: NA
CDR3nt: TGCGCCAGCAGCCAAGAAGGGACTAGCGGGGGAGCACAGTATTTT
CDR3aa: CASSQEGTSGGAQYF

v_gene: TRBV12-3/TRBV12-4
j_gene: TRBJ2-5
d_gene: NA
abundance: once
CDR3nt: TGTGCCAGCAGACGGGGACAAGAGACCCAGTACTTC
CDR3aa: CASRRGQETQYF

v_gene: TRBV3-1/TRBV3-2
j_gene: TRBJ1-1
d_gene: NA
abundance: NA
CDR3nt: TGTGCCAGCAGCAAGGGGCTGTCAGGGAACACTGAAGCTTTCTTT
CDR3aa: CASSKGLSGNTEAFF

v_gene: TRBV28
j_gene: TRBJ1-1
d_gene: NA
abundance: NA
CDR3nt: TGTGCCAGCAGTTTGGACCCCCGGGGAGCTGAAGCTTTCTTT
CDR3aa: CASSLDPRGAEAFF

v_gene: TRBV5-6
j_gene: TRBJ2-1
d_gene: TRBD1
abundance: NA
CDR3nt: TGTGCCAGCAGTAAGCCGGGACAGCACAATGAGCAGTTCTTC
CDR3aa: CASSKPGQHNEQFF

v_gene: TRBV7-6
j_gene: TRBJ1-2
d_gene: NA
abundance: NA
CDR3nt: TGTGCCAGCAGCTTAGACAGGGTTGGCTACACCTTC
CDR3aa: CASSLDRVGYTF

v_gene: TRBV2
j_gene: TRBJ1-1
d_gene: TRBD1
abundance: NA
CDR3nt: TGTGCCAGCAGTTCACAGGGGGGGAACACTGAAGCTTTCTTT
CDR3aa: CASSSQGGNTEAFF

v_gene: TRBV2
j_gene: TRBJ2-2
d_gene: TRBD2
abundance: NA
CDR3nt: TGTGCCAGTGTTACCGGACTAGCGGGGCTACACACCGGGGAGCTGTTTTTT
CDR3aa: CASVTGLAGLHTGELFF

v_gene: TRBV10-3
j_gene: TRBJ2-7
d_gene: NA
abundance: NA
CDR3nt: TGTGCCATCACTCCCTCCGATGGGCAGGGAAGACGCGAGCAGTACTTC
CDR3aa: CAITPSDGQGRREQYF

v_gene: TRBV29-1
j_gene: TRBJ2-3
d_gene: NA
abundance: NA
CDR3nt: TGCAGCGTTTGTAAGACAAGCACAGATACGCAGTATTTT
CDR3aa: CSVCKTSTDTQYF

v_gene: TRBV10-2
j_gene: TRBJ2-4
d_gene: TRBD1
abundance: NA
CDR3nt: TGCGCCAGCAGTTCCTCGGACAGGGGAGGGATGGACATTCAGTACTTC
CDR3aa: CASSSSDRGGMDIQYF